This passage covers 30 T cell receptor beta chains from one sample sequenced in a study of shared clonotypes between healthy human individuals. Some clones are missing from TCRdb's copy, which holds only in-frame ones; the method was immunoSEQ multiplex PCR. The sample has roughly 2.2 million clones, roughly 92% seen once; the top ten hold approximately 0.39%. Sequencing was performed on naive CD4+ T cells from PBMCs. Specified subset: CD45RA+ positively selected. The receptor set was obtained from a man between 18 and 35 years old in good health. Some clones in this sample may be carry-over from other donors' samples.

This chain connects TRBV6-1 to TRBJ2-3; the match to TRBD1 covers 9 bases. Per germline, CDR1 MNHNS and CDR2 SASEGT. The CDR3 contains 19 residues. The J segment lost 2 bases and the V segment lost 2 bases, leaving 14 bases of the junction unmatched. The CDR3 protein is CASSELPLPGQGYTDTQYF. In DNA form, the CDR3 reads TGTGCCAGCAGTGAATTACCTCTTCCGGGACAGGGTTACACAGATACGCAGTATTTT.

The chain recombines TRBV5-1 with TRBJ2-5, with 9 bases lining up with TRBD1. Trimming took 2 bases from V and 2 from J; bases not matched to a gene: 4. The CDR3 has 15 residues. Germline V lookup: CDR1 SGHRS, CDR2 YFSETQ. Written as DNA, the CDR3 is TGCGCCAGCAGCTTTACAGGGGGCCGGCAAGAGACCCAGTACTTC. It specifies CASSFTGGRQETQYF.

A word on this clone: This same CDR3 is encoded by further DNA sequences in the sample. This chain connects TRBV5-4 to TRBJ2-5; D may match TRBD1 or TRBD2 (5 bases each). Per germline, CDR1 SGHNT and CDR2 YYREEE (reference sequence). This CDR3 comprises 14 residues. V lost 4 bases to trimming and J lost 0 bases, with 10 bases between them. The CDR3: CASSTGTYQETQYF. DNA for the CDR3: TGTGCCAGCAGCACCGGGACGTACCAAGAGACCCAGTACTTC.

The chain carries TRBV4-2 and TRBJ1-1, with no clear D. Germline values: CDR1 LGHNA, CDR2 YNFKEQ. The CDR3 sequence is 16 residues long. The ends were cut back, 0 bases at V and 6 bases at J, with 17 bases in the middle. The CDR3 region has the DNA TGTGCCAGCAGCCAAGATGGTCGGCGGGGATTCGCTGAAGCTTTCTTT. Amino acids: CASSQDGRRGFAEAFF.

This chain connects TRBV30 to TRBJ1-6, with a weak D call TRBD1 (5 bases). V shed 5 bases and J shed 4 bases, with 18 bases lying between them. This CDR3 region has 16 residues. From germline, CDR1 is GTSNPN and CDR2 SVGIG (reference sequence). CDR3 coding DNA: TGTGCCTGGCACCTCAAGAGGGGCGCTTATAATTCACCCCTCCACTTT. This codes for CAWHLKRGAYNSPLHF. Complete variable domain (other parts from reference TRBV30 and TRBJ1-6): SQTIHQWPATLVQPVGSPLSLECTVEGTSNPNLYWYRQAAGRGLQLLFYSVGIGQISSEVPQNLSASRPQDRQFILSSKKLLLSDSGFYLCAWHLKRGAYNSPLHFGNGTRLTVT.

The CDR3 loop reads CASSLPGTGIHEQFF. The CDR3 nucleotides are TGTGCCAGCAGTTTACCGGGGACCGGCATCCATGAGCAGTTCTTC. J is TRBJ2-1 and V is TRBV28; D may be TRBD1 or TRBD2 (5 bases each). The CDR3 has 15 amino acids. Germline V gene data show CDR1 as MDHEN and CDR2 as SYDVKM. V lost 2 bases to trimming and J lost 8 bases, with 16 bases between them.

This rearrangement joins TRBV15 to TRBJ2-3; 7 bases map to TRBD2. The ends lost 1 base at V and 8 bases at J; junction bases unmatched: 9. Germline V CDR1 and CDR2: LNHNV, YYDKDF (reference sequence). This CDR3 has 15 residues. Written as DNA, the CDR3 is TGTGCCACCAGCAGAGGTGGGGAAGGGAGGGGTACGCAGTATTTT. This translates into CATSRGGEGRGTQYF.

This chain links TRBV28 with TRBJ1-2, with 7 bases that match TRBD1. Germline CDR1 is MDHEN and CDR2 is SYDVKM. The CDR3 covers 16 residues. The J segment lost 6 bases and the V segment lost 4 bases, leaving 14 bases of the junction unmatched. The DNA of the CDR3 is TGTGCCAGCAGTTCACCGGGGCTACAGGGGAAAGATGGCTACACCTTC. It encodes CASSSPGLQGKDGYTF.

In its sample, this clone was seen once. V is TRBV7-9 and J is TRBJ1-1; no firm D call. The germline V gene has CDR1 SEHNR and CDR2 FQNEAQ (reference sequence). This CDR3 is built from 14 residues. Trimming stripped 1 base from V and 5 bases from J, with 11 bases between. CDR3 protein: CASSLGWAWTEAFF. CDR3 coding DNA: TGTGCCAGCAGCTTAGGATGGGCTTGGACTGAAGCTTTCTTT.

This sequence joins TRBV9 and TRBJ1-3, with 8 positions matching TRBD1. V shed 3 bases and J 0 bases; nucleotides not matched to a gene: 8. Germline assignment: CDR1 SGDLS and CDR2 YYNGEE. The CDR3 totals 17 residues. Here the CDR3 DNA reads TGTGCCAGCAGCGCGACAGGGGCCCAGCCCTCTGGAAACACCATATATTTT. As protein: CASSATGAQPSGNTIYF. Full variable domain (rest looked up from reference TRBV9 and TRBJ1-3): DSGVTQTPKHLITATGQRVTLRCSPRSGDLSVYWYQQSLDQGLQFLIQYYNGEERAKGNILERFSAQQFPDLHSELNLSSLELGDSALYFCASSATGAQPSGNTIYFGEGSWLTVV.

Only one count was recorded for this clone. V usage is TRBV29-1 and J usage is TRBJ1-3; D gene ambiguous. Trimming removed 5 bases from V and 0 bases from J, with 5 bases in between. The CDR3 totals 12 residues. Germline V gene data show CDR1 as SQVTM and CDR2 as ANQGSEA. Written as DNA, the CDR3 is TGCAGCGTTTTGAGCTCTGGAAACACCATATATTTT. Protein: CSVLSSGNTIYF.

The chain employs TRBV9 and TRBJ2-7, with D possibly matching TRBD2 (5 bases). CDR3 length: 13 residues. The V gene lost 4 bases and the J gene lost 3 bases, with 11 bases spanning the gap. The germline V gene has CDR1 SGDLS and CDR2 YYNGEE. Here the CDR3 DNA reads TGTGCCAGCAGCCTGTCCCGGGACTACGAGCAGTACTTC. It translates to CASSLSRDYEQYF.

The rearrangement joins TRBV19 to TRBJ2-5; no clear D. CDR3 size: 14 residues. CDR1 is LNHDA and CDR2 is SQIVND in the germline V gene (reference sequence). With 2 bases removed from V and 7 bases from J, the gap between germline ends came to 14 bases. DNA of the CDR3: TGTGCCAGTAGTATAATGCCATCGGGTAGGACCCAGTACTTC. Its translation: CASSIMPSGRTQYF.

The chain recombines TRBV4-1 with TRBJ2-3; the match to TRBD2 covers 14 bases. Germline trimming cut 2 bases from V and 0 bases from J; bases unmatched to any gene: 4. Germline loops: CDR1 MGHRA, CDR2 YSYEKL. CDR3 size: 18 residues. For the CDR3, the DNA is TGCGCCAGCAGCCAACCTAGACTAGCGGGGGGGAGCACAGATACGCAGTATTTT. Translating gives CASSQPRLAGGSTDTQYF.

The chain joins TRBV6-5 to TRBJ1-4, with D possibly TRBD1 on 5 matching bases. V lost 6 bases and J 4 bases, leaving 15 bases between the germline ends. The CDR3 runs to 15 residues. Germline lookup yields CDR1 MNHEY and CDR2 SVGAGI. The CDR3 DNA reads as TGTGCCAGCAGCCAAGGGGCAGCGGTTAATGAAAAACTGTTTTTT. It translates to CASSQGAAVNEKLFF.

The V gene is TRBV6-5, the J gene TRBJ2-7; 10 bases align to TRBD1. Looked up from germline, CDR1 is MNHEY and CDR2 is SVGAGI. V was pared by 10 bases and J by 7 bases, with 10 bases of the junction left unmatched. This CDR3 is built from 13 residues. The CDR3 protein is CATIKTGGGEQYF. The CDR3 coding sequence is TGTGCCACCATAAAGACAGGGGGCGGAGAGCAGTACTTC.

This chain uses TRBV6-5 with TRBJ2-3, with D perhaps being TRBD1 or TRBD2 (5 bases each). This CDR3 has 15 amino acids. Germline values: CDR1 MNHEY, CDR2 SVGAGI. V was cut by 8 bases and J by 0 bases, with 15 bases left in between. CDR3 amino acids: CASGTGRSSTDTQYF. The DNA of the CDR3 is TGTGCCAGCGGGACGGGGAGATCTAGCACAGATACGCAGTATTTT.

This clone showed up just once. J is TRBJ2-7 and V is TRBV29-1; D possibly corresponds to TRBD2 (6 bases). Germline V gene lookup returns CDR1 SQVTM and CDR2 ANQGSEA. This CDR3 is built from 16 residues. Trimming stripped 0 bases from V and 6 bases from J, with 21 bases between. As DNA, the CDR3 is TGCAGCGTTGAAGATCGCTTTGACGGCGGGATCGTCGAGCAGTACTTC. Translating gives CSVEDRFDGGIVEQYF.

The genes are TRBV6-1 and TRBJ2-2; either TRBD1 or TRBD2 may fit D (6 bases each). CDR1 MNHNS and CDR2 SASEGT come from the germline V gene. CDR3 length: 14 residues. The V and J ends lost 1 base and 7 bases respectively, with 10 bases between them. The CDR3 reads CASSEDREVGELFF. The DNA for the CDR3 is TGTGCCAGCAGTGAAGACAGGGAGGTCGGGGAGCTGTTTTTT.

The chain links TRBV11-2 to TRBJ1-4; the D is unclear. V lost 2 bases, J lost 1 base, and 5 bases lay in between. The CDR3 is made up of 14 amino acids. CDR1 and CDR2 from the germline V gene are SGHAT and FQNNGV. The CDR3 nucleotides read TGTGCCAGCAGCTTACAGCAAACTAATGAAAAACTGTTTTTT. Encoded protein: CASSLQQTNEKLFF.

The CDR3: CASRTTSSGVEQYF. In nucleotides, the CDR3 is TGTGCCAGCAGGACTACTTCCTCGGGGGTGGAGCAGTACTTC. V gene TRBV6-1 combines with J gene TRBJ2-7, with D possibly matching TRBD2 (6 bases). Germline CDR1 is MNHNS and CDR2 is SASEGT. The V gene lost 6 bases and the J gene lost 7 bases, with 19 bases spanning the gap. CDR3 length equals 14 residues.

In this sample, this clone turned up a few times. CDR3 coding DNA: TGTGCCAGCAGTCCAGGGACGAATCAGCCCCAGCATTTT. Protein product: CASSPGTNQPQHF. The chain has TRBV2 and TRBJ1-5; D is possibly TRBD1 (5 bases). CDR1 and CDR2 (germline): SNHLY, FYNNEI. CDR3 length equals 13 residues. Trimming took 5 bases from V and 4 from J, leaving 9 bases between them.

The chain combines TRBV6-4 with TRBJ1-5, with 7 bases lining up with TRBD1. In germline, CDR1 is MRHNA, CDR2 SNTAGT. This CDR3 region has 14 residues. V was clipped by 7 bases and J by 0 bases; unmatched bases: 3. The CDR3 loop reads CASTDRDSNQPQHF. Written as DNA, the CDR3 is TGTGCCAGCACCGACAGGGATAGCAATCAGCCCCAGCATTTT.

V and J are TRBV7-3 and TRBJ2-1; 8 bases agree with TRBD2. The CDR3 sequence is 16 residues long. The J segment lost 2 bases and the V segment lost 5 bases, leaving 8 bases of the junction unmatched. The V gene's germline CDR1 is SGHTA and CDR2 FQGTGA. This CDR3 reads CASSPSGSVAYNEQFF. The CDR3 DNA follows: TGTGCCAGCAGCCCCAGCGGGAGTGTGGCCTACAATGAGCAGTTCTTC.

The chain carries TRBV29-1 and TRBJ2-2, with TRBD1 matching 7 bases. Germline V gene sequence: CDR1 SQVTM, CDR2 ANQGSEA. CDR3 length: 17 amino acids. V was pared by 4 bases and J by 0 bases, with 11 bases of the junction left unmatched. CDR3 bases: TGCAGCGTTGCTGGCCGCCGGGACAGCGCGAACACCGGGGAGCTGTTTTTT. Protein sequence: CSVAGRRDSANTGELFF.

V and J are TRBV6-1 and TRBJ2-7; perhaps TRBD2 as D (5 bases). CDR1 and CDR2 from the germline V gene are MNHNS and SASEGT. The CDR3 runs to 13 residues. Trimming took 7 bases from V and 3 from J, leaving 13 bases between them. The CDR3, as DNA: TGTGCCAGCACCGGGGATTTGGGCTACGAGCAGTACTTC. The encoded protein is CASTGDLGYEQYF.

The V gene is TRBV7-3, the J gene TRBJ2-7; D not resolved. V was shortened by 5 bases and J by 1 base, with 12 bases between the two germline ends. The CDR3 totals 14 residues. Germline CDR1 and CDR2: SGHTA and FQGTGA. The CDR3 region has the DNA TGTGCCAGCAGCAGGACCCCACGGTCCTACGAGCAGTACTTC. It specifies CASSRTPRSYEQYF.

The chain couples TRBV29-1 to TRBJ1-2, with D perhaps TRBD1 (5 bases). V gave up 0 bases and J gave up 2 bases, with 10 bases separating them. Germline-derived CDR1 and CDR2 are SQVTM and ANQGSEA. CDR3 length: 14 residues. The CDR3 nucleotides are TGCAGCGTTGAAGAATTCTGGGGCAACTATGGCTACACCTTC. Encoded protein: CSVEEFWGNYGYTF.

A remark on this clone: Other DNA sequences in the sample encode the same CDR3. The chain couples TRBV28 to TRBJ2-7; 7 positions match TRBD2. Germline-derived CDR1 and CDR2 are MDHEN and SYDVKM. This CDR3 region has 15 residues. V trimming: 3 bases; J trimming: 0 bases; junction bases outside the gene matches: 5. The CDR3 nucleotides read TGTGCCAGCAGTTTGGGAGGGACGGGCTCCTACGAGCAGTACTTC. It specifies CASSLGGTGSYEQYF.

Regarding this clone: This sample also contains other DNA sequences that code for the same CDR3. DNA of the CDR3: TGTGCCAGTAACTATGGAGGGGCTGGTCAGCCCCAGCATTTT. Encoded protein: CASNYGGAGQPQHF. The V and J genes are TRBV19 and TRBJ1-5, with D possibly matching TRBD1 (5 bases). The CDR3 is 14 amino acids. CDR1 LNHDA and CDR2 SQIVND come from the germline V gene (reference sequence). Trimming shortened V by 7 bases and J by 6 bases, and 16 bases separated the two germline ends.